A single sample is the source of the 10 T cell receptor beta chains below, sequenced in a study of vaccination effects on CD4 cells after COVID-19. Expansion with viral peptide pools was applied to antigen-specific CD4+ T cells by the ViraFEST assay prior to sequencing. Having been cultured for approximately ten days, the cells underwent CD4+ T cell isolation. Prior SARS-CoV-2 infection was absent in the vaccine recipients, as shown by negative nucleocapsid antibodies. No antigen has been identified for these receptors. The method was immunoSEQ multiplex PCR; TCRdb's version includes in-frame clones alone and lacks a portion of them. The table has about 27,000 clones, around three quarters seen once. The input for sequencing was CD4+ T cells from PBMCs cultured with HCoV-NL63 spike peptides, taken before COVID-19 vaccination. The receptors were gathered from a human donor who received a COVID-19 vaccine.

This clone has just a few counts. This rearrangement joins TRBV12-3 or TRBV12-4 to TRBJ2-2, with a weak D call TRBD1 (5 bases). V was clipped by 4 bases and J by 5 bases, with 8 bases between them. There are 13 residues in the CDR3. The CDR3 sequence: CASSYQGTGELFF. The DNA of the CDR3 is TGTGCCAGCAGTTATCAGGGTACCGGGGAGCTGTTTTTT.

The chain couples TRBV28 to TRBJ2-1, with 14 bases fitting TRBD2. The V segment lost 5 bases and the J segment 7 bases; nucleotides outside the gene matches: 1. The CDR3 length is 14 residues. Germline V gene sequence: CDR1 MDHEN, CDR2 SYDVKM. CDR3 DNA: TGTGCCAGCAGTGGGACTAGCGGGAGTAATGAGCAGTTCTTC. Encoded protein: CASSGTSGSNEQFF.

The rearrangement joins TRBV12-3 or TRBV12-4 to TRBJ1-2; 8 nucleotides align to TRBD1. This CDR3 is 13 amino acids long. The V and J ends lost 6 bases and 5 bases, in that order; junction bases with no gene match: 5. CDR3 nucleotide sequence: TGTGCCAGCAGCCCCGACAGGGGTTATGGCTACACCTTC. Translation gives CASSPDRGYGYTF.

This clone occurred a few times. The V gene is TRBV9, the J gene TRBJ2-1; 7 nucleotides line up with TRBD2. Germline-derived CDR1 and CDR2 are SGDLS and YYNGEE. The CDR3 loop spans 16 amino acids. V trimming: 0 bases; J trimming: 5 bases; junction bases outside the gene matches: 8. The CDR3 is CASSVGPAGVHNEQFF. CDR3 coding DNA: TGTGCCAGCAGCGTAGGGCCGGCGGGGGTTCACAATGAGCAGTTCTTC.

The chain links TRBV9 to TRBJ2-3, with 11 positions matching TRBD1. Germline V CDR1 and CDR2: SGDLS, YYNGEE. The CDR3 is 17 amino acids. With 1 base clipped from V and 4 bases from J, the junction kept 8 bases outside the gene matches. The CDR3 loop reads CASSVRGQGDLADTQYF. The CDR3 DNA sequence: TGTGCCAGCAGCGTACGGGGACAGGGGGATTTGGCAGATACGCAGTATTTT.

V gene TRBV6-1 combines with J gene TRBJ2-2, with 7 bases lining up with TRBD2. J was trimmed by 5 bases and V by 3 bases; bases with no gene match: 6. The CDR3 is made up of 15 amino acids. CDR1 and CDR2 (germline): MNHNS, SASEGT. The CDR3 nucleotides read TGTGCCAGCAGTGATGGGAGGGGATGGACCGGGGAGCTGTTTTTT. This translates into CASSDGRGWTGELFF.

This chain connects TRBV5-4 to TRBJ1-1, with D unresolved. CDR3 length equals 13 residues. The germline V gene encodes CDR1 SGHNT and CDR2 YYREEE (reference sequence). V dropped 6 bases and J dropped 1 base, with 10 bases sitting between them. This CDR3 is CASNVDGNTEAFF. The CDR3 DNA reads TGTGCCAGCAACGTCGACGGGAACACTGAAGCTTTCTTT. Full variable domain (missing parts from reference TRBV5-4 and TRBJ1-1): ETGVTQSPTHLIKTRGQQVTLRCSSQSGHNTVSWYQQALGQGPQFIFQYYREEENGRGNFPPRFSGLQFPNYSSELNVNALELDDSALYLCASNVDGNTEAFFGQGTRLTVV.

This clone was seen once. This chain links TRBV5-1 with TRBJ1-1, with a tentative D call TRBD1 (5 bases). V shed 2 bases and J shed 1 base, with 9 bases lying between them. CDR1 is SGHRS and CDR2 is YFSETQ in the germline V gene. The CDR3 covers 14 residues. CDR3 protein: CASSFGHANTEAFF. DNA for the CDR3: TGCGCCAGCAGCTTCGGACACGCGAACACTGAAGCTTTCTTT.

The V call is TRBV7-2, the J call TRBJ2-5; the match to TRBD1 covers 9 bases. From germline, CDR1 is SGHTA and CDR2 FQGNSA. The CDR3 has 16 residues. Germline trimming cut 3 bases from V and 4 bases from J; bases unmatched to any gene: 9. Here the CDR3 reads CASSFMTGGIGETQYF. CDR3 in DNA: TGTGCCAGCAGCTTTATGACAGGGGGGATAGGAGAGACCCAGTACTTC.

This rearrangement joins TRBV5-1 to TRBJ1-5; D is undetermined. This CDR3 region has 13 residues. Germline CDR1 reads SGHRS; CDR2 reads YFSETQ. Trimming took off 3 bases at V and 1 base at J, with 5 bases between the two ends. Here the CDR3 DNA reads TGCGCCAGCAGCTCGGACAGCAATCAGCCCCAGCATTTT. It translates to CASSSDSNQPQHF.